The entry below describes one T cell receptor beta chain. Its antigen is not identified. The CDR3 is 13 amino acids. V lost 7 bases and J 6 bases, leaving 15 bases between the germline ends. Germline V gives CDR1 MNHEY, CDR2 SVGAGI. This entry belongs to a study of OX40 agonist ivuxolimab in advanced cancers. Across the study: Three patients, one with hepatocellular carcinoma and two with cutaneous melanoma, achieved partial responses. Regarding the study as a whole: More expanded clones were seen, on average, in CD8+ T cells than in CD4+.

TCRdb keeps only in-frame clones here, not all; method: immunoSEQ multiplex PCR. Among 15,000 to 20,000 clones, approximately 82% were seen once, and the ten largest hold 10% to 12%. This TCR was recovered from an adult with an advanced solid tumor such as melanoma, head and neck, liver or kidney cancer. This specimen consisted of CD4+ or CD8+ T cells sorted from blood, obtained in a trial of the OX40 agonist ivuxolimab. V is TRBV6-5 and J is TRBJ1-1, with D perhaps TRBD1 (5 bases). The CDR3 nucleotides read TGTGCCAGCACCGGAGGGGTGGGGGCTGAAGCTTTCTTT. It yields the protein CASTGGVGAEAFF.